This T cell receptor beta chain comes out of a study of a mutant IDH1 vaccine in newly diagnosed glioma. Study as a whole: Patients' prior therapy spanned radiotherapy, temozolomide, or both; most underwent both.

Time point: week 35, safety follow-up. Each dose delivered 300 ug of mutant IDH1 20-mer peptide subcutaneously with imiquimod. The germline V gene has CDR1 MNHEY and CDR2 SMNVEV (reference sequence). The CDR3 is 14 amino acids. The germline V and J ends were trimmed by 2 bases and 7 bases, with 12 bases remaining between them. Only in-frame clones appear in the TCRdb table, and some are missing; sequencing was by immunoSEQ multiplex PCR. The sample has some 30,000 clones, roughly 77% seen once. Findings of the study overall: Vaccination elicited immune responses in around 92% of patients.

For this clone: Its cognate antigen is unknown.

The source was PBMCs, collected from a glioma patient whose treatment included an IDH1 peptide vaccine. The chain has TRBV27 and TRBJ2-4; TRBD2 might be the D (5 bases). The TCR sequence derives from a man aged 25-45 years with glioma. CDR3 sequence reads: CASSLLSEANIQYF. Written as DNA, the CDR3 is TGTGCCAGCAGTTTACTTAGCGAAGCGAACATTCAGTACTTC.